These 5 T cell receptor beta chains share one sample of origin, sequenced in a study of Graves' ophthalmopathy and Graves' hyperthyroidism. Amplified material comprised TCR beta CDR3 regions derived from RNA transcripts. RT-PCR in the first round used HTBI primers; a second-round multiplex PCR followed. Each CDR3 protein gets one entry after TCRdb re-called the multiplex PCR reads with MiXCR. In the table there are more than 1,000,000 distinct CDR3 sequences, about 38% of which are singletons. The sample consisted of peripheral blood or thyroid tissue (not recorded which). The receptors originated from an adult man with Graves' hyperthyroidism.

CDR3 in DNA: TGTGCCAGCAGCCTCCCGACGGCTAGCGACTTTCCCGGGGAGCTGTTTTTT. It is translated as CASSLPTASDFPGELFF. The V call is TRBV7-8, the J call TRBJ2-2, with D perhaps matching TRBD2 (6 bases). Germline V CDR1 and CDR2: SGHVS, FQNEAQ. CDR3 size: 17 residues. V lost 5 bases and J lost 6, with 22 bases in between.

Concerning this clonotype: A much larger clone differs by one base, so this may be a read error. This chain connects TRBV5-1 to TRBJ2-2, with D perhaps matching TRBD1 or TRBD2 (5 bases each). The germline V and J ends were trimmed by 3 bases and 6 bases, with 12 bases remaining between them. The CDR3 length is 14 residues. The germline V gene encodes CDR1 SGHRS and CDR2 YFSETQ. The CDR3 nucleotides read TGCGCCAGCAGCTGGGGGTCTGTGTCCGGGGAGCTGTTTTTT. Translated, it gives CASSWGSVSGELFF.

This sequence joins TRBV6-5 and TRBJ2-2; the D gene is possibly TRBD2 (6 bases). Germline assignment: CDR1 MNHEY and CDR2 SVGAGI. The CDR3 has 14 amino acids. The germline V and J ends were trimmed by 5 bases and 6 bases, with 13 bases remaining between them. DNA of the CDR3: TGTGCCAGCAGTAAATCCTGGAGGGCCGGGGAGCTGTTTTTT. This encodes CASSKSWRAGELFF.

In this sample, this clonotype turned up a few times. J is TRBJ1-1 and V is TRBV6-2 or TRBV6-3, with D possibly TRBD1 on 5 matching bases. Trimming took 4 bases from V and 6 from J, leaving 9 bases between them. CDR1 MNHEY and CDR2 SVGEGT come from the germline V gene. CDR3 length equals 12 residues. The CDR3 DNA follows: TGTGCCAGCAGTTCTATGGGGCCTGAAGCTTTCTTT. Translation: CASSSMGPEAFF.

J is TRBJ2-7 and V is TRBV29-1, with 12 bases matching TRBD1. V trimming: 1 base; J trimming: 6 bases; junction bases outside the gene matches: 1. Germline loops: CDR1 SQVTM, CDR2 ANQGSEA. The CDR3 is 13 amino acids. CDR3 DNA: TGCAGCGTTGAAGGGGGACAGGGGGCCGAGCAGTACTTC. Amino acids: CSVEGGQGAEQYF.